The next 31 T cell receptor beta chains were all read from a single sample in a study of cytomegalovirus exposure and HLA in healthy donors. This PCR relied on a set of 60 Vbeta primers and 13 Jbeta primers. Libraries were prepared by immunoSEQ multiplex PCR; TCRdb keeps only in-frame clonotypes and omits some of them. The sample lists about 160,000 clones, roughly 80% occurring once. The sequenced sample was PBMCs. These receptors originate from a man aged 45-65 years in good health and CMV-seropositive.

CDR3 sequence: CASSLGAPGLGGANEQFF. For the CDR3, the DNA is TGTGCCAGCAGCTTAGGGGCCCCTGGGCTCGGTGGGGCCAATGAGCAGTTCTTC. V usage is TRBV7-2 and J usage is TRBJ2-1; tentative D call: TRBD1 (5 bases). This CDR3 spans 18 amino acids. The germline CDR1 and CDR2 sequences are SGHTA and FQGNSA. V lost 1 base and J lost 6, with 22 bases in between.

The V call is TRBV11-2, the J call TRBJ1-2, with 10 bases lining up with TRBD1. The CDR3 totals 18 residues. Per germline, CDR1 SGHAT and CDR2 FQNNGV. The V gene end was trimmed by 6 bases and the J gene end by 3 bases; junction bases not matched to a gene: 16. The CDR3 spells CASRPHEDRGRGDYGYTF. DNA for the CDR3: TGTGCCAGCAGACCACACGAAGACAGGGGGCGAGGGGACTATGGCTACACCTTC.

The chain uses TRBV7-2 and TRBJ2-3, with 9 bases fitting TRBD2. CDR3 length: 16 amino acids. V shed 7 bases and J 3 bases; nucleotides not matched to a gene: 11. The germline V gene has CDR1 SGHTA and CDR2 FQGNSA. This CDR3 is CASTGRSSGGTDTQYF. The CDR3 coding sequence is TGTGCCAGCACCGGAAGGAGTAGCGGGGGAACAGATACGCAGTATTTT.

This clone was picked up one time. Mismatch with germline at one junction end may stem from a read error. J is TRBJ1-2 and V is TRBV6-6; tentative D call: TRBD1 (6 bases). Germline lookup yields CDR1 MNHNY and CDR2 SVGAGI (reference sequence). This CDR3 has 15 amino acids. For the CDR3, the DNA is TGTGCCAGCAGTTATGCGGACACAGGGAACTATGGCCACACCTTC. Amino acids: CASSYADTGNYGHTF.

The rearrangement joins TRBV7-7 to TRBJ2-5, with TRBD2 as a possible D gene (6 bases). Germline V gene lookup returns CDR1 SSHAT and CDR2 FNYEAQ (reference sequence). The CDR3 runs to 13 residues. Trimming took off 3 bases at V and 4 bases at J, with 9 bases between the two ends. The CDR3 loop is CASSFGGGETQYF. In DNA, the CDR3 is TGTGCCAGCAGCTTCGGGGGAGGAGAGACCCAGTACTTC.

This clone was seen only a few times. This sequence joins TRBV25-1 and TRBJ2-5; TRBD1 might be the D (6 bases). The CDR3 contains 13 residues. Germline V gene lookup returns CDR1 MGHDK and CDR2 SYGVNS. Deletions cut 5 bases from V and 7 bases from J, with 14 bases between. The CDR3: CASSFLDSSTQYF. The CDR3 DNA is TGTGCCAGCAGTTTCCTGGACAGCTCGACCCAGTACTTC.

J is TRBJ1-2 and V is TRBV7-6, with D possibly TRBD1 on 5 matching bases. V dropped 1 base and J dropped 6 bases, with 24 bases sitting between them. The germline gives CDR1 SGHVS, CDR2 FNYEAQ. The CDR3 is 18 residues long. CDR3 sequence (DNA): TGTGCCAGCAGCTTAGAACCGTGGACATTATATGCCGTTCATGGCTACACCTTC. Residues: CASSLEPWTLYAVHGYTF.

The V and J genes are TRBV4-3 and TRBJ2-1, with TRBD1 as a possible D gene (6 bases). CDR1 is LGHNA and CDR2 is YSLEER in the germline V gene. With 4 bases removed from V and 8 bases from J, the gap between germline ends came to 18 bases. This CDR3 has 15 amino acids. CDR3 sequence reads: CASSLGRDTFYEQFF. The CDR3 region has the DNA TGCGCCAGCAGCCTAGGCCGGGACACCTTCTATGAGCAGTTCTTC.

The chain carries TRBV19 and TRBJ1-3; the match to TRBD1 covers 7 bases. This CDR3 is built from 15 residues. Per the germline V gene, CDR1 is LNHDA and CDR2 is SQIVND (reference sequence). Trimming at V came to 6 bases and at J to 4 bases, leaving 9 bases not matched to a gene. This CDR3 is CASSIRGFGGNTIYF. The CDR3 bases are TGTGCCAGTAGCATCAGGGGGTTTGGAGGAAACACCATATATTTT. Complete variable domain (other parts from reference TRBV19 and TRBJ1-3): DGGITQSPKYLFRKEGQNVTLSCEQNLNHDAMYWYRQDPGQGLRLIYYSQIVNDFQKGDIAEGYSVSREKKESFPLTVTSAQKNPTAFYLCASSIRGFGGNTIYFGEGSWLTVV.

The chain is built from TRBV9 and TRBJ2-5; D may be TRBD1 (6 bases). Germline V CDR1 and CDR2: SGDLS, YYNGEE. The V and J ends lost 4 bases and 0 bases respectively, with 16 bases between them. This CDR3 comprises 16 residues. The CDR3 DNA reads TGTGCCAGCAGCTCGATGGACAGAGCGTACCAAGAGACCCAGTACTTC. It is translated as CASSSMDRAYQETQYF.

The table lists this clone with a few counts. This rearrangement joins TRBV7-7 to TRBJ2-5, with D possibly matching TRBD1 (5 bases). The V gene's germline CDR1 is SSHAT and CDR2 FNYEAQ (reference sequence). This CDR3 comprises 14 residues. Trimming removed 1 base from V and 5 bases from J, with 11 bases in between. The CDR3 loop reads CASSLVAGPETQYF. DNA for the CDR3: TGTGCCAGCAGCTTAGTTGCAGGGCCGGAGACCCAGTACTTC. Supplemented by reference TRBV7-7 and TRBJ2-5, the full variable domain reads GAGVSQSPRYKVTKRGQDVTLRCDPISSHATLYWYQQALGQGPEFLTYFNYEAQPDKSGLPSDRFSAERPEGSISTLTIQRTEQRDSAMYRCASSLVAGPETQYFGPGTRLLVL.

In its sample, this clone was seen once. The rearrangement joins TRBV10-3 to TRBJ1-2; 7 bases are a match to TRBD1. The V and J ends lost 6 bases and 5 bases, in that order; junction bases with no gene match: 9. The CDR3 length is 14 residues. Germline loops: CDR1 ENHRY, CDR2 SYGVKD. CDR3 in DNA: TGTGCCATCAGAGACAGGGTTTCCTCATATGGCTACACCTTC. Translating gives CAIRDRVSSYGYTF.

J is TRBJ1-2 and V is TRBV7-8; the D gene is possibly TRBD1 (5 bases). This CDR3 is built from 13 residues. V was shortened by 5 bases and J by 6 bases, with 13 bases between the two germline ends. CDR1 is SGHVS and CDR2 is FQNEAQ in the germline V gene. CDR3 region: CASSRQGSDGYTF. The CDR3 DNA follows: TGTGCCAGCAGCCGCCAGGGTTCCGATGGCTACACCTTC.

The chain combines TRBV6-1 with TRBJ2-7; D is possibly TRBD2 (5 bases). V lost 6 bases, J lost 1 base, and 16 bases lay in between. CDR3 length: 15 residues. In germline, CDR1 is MNHNS, CDR2 SASEGT. CDR3 sequence reads: CASRRTREFSYEQYF. The CDR3 region has the DNA TGTGCCAGCAGGAGAACCCGGGAATTTTCCTACGAGCAGTACTTC.

The gene calls are TRBV2 and TRBJ1-1, with D uncertain. Per the germline V gene, CDR1 is SNHLY and CDR2 is FYNNEI. The CDR3 consists of 14 residues. With 7 bases removed from V and 1 base from J, the gap between germline ends came to 13 bases. The CDR3 region has the DNA TGTGCCAGCAAAGCCCCGAGAGGGAACACTGAAGCTTTCTTT. Translation gives CASKAPRGNTEAFF. Supplemented by reference TRBV2 and TRBJ1-1, the full variable domain reads EPEVTQTPSHQVTQMGQEVILRCVPISNHLYFYWYRQILGQKVEFLVSFYNNEISEKSEIFDDQFSVERPDGSNFTLKIRSTKLEDSAMYFCASKAPRGNTEAFFGQGTRLTVV.

This clone was picked up a small number of times. The chain combines TRBV27 with TRBJ1-5; 8 positions match TRBD1. V was pared by 6 bases and J by 9 bases, with 10 bases of the junction left unmatched. The CDR3 contains 14 residues. The V gene's germline CDR1 is MNHEY and CDR2 SMNVEV (reference sequence). For the CDR3, the DNA is TGTGCCAGCAGGCCGGACAGGGCCTCGGCGCCCCAGCATTTT. It specifies CASRPDRASAPQHF.

This chain joins TRBV29-1 and TRBJ2-3; 14 bases are shared with TRBD2. CDR3 length: 17 residues. Germline CDR1 reads SQVTM; CDR2 reads ANQGSEA. The J segment lost 10 bases and the V segment lost 1 base, leaving 13 bases of the junction unmatched. The CDR3 region is CSVEGPGLAGAGKAQYF. Written as DNA, the CDR3 is TGCAGCGTTGAAGGTCCGGGACTAGCGGGGGCCGGGAAGGCGCAGTATTTT.

The V call is TRBV7-4, the J call TRBJ2-4, with D tentatively TRBD2 (5 bases). Trimming cost V 5 bases and J 2 bases, with 19 bases left between them. Per the germline V gene, CDR1 is SGHVT and CDR2 is SQSDAQ. This CDR3 is 17 amino acids long. Here the CDR3 reads CASSRLGSKATKNIQYF. In DNA form, the CDR3 reads TGTGCCAGCAGCCGACTTGGGAGCAAAGCCACCAAAAACATTCAGTACTTC. Variable domain in full (rest from reference TRBV7-4 and TRBJ2-4): GAGVSQSPRYKVAKRGRDVALRCDSISGHVTLYWYRQTLGQGSEVLTYSQSDAQRDKSGRPSGRFSAERPERSVSTLKIQRTEQGDSAVYLCASSRLGSKATKNIQYFGAGTRLSVL.

This clone was seen only once. Other DNA sequences in this specimen translate into the identical CDR3. The chain links TRBV18 to TRBJ2-3; no reliable D call. Germline V gene data show CDR1 as KGHSH and CDR2 as LQKENI. Deletions cut 3 bases from V and 1 base from J, with 11 bases between. The CDR3 is 15 amino acids. CDR3 bases: TGTGCCAGCTCACCCAACAGACAAGGCACAGATACGCAGTATTTT. Its translation: CASSPNRQGTDTQYF. Based on the CDR3 plus reference TRBV18 and TRBJ2-3, the full variable domain is NAGVMQNPRHLVRRRGQEARLRCSPMKGHSHVYWYRQLPEEGLKFMVYLQKENIIDESGMPKERFSAEFPKEGPSILRIQQVVRGDSAAYFCASSPNRQGTDTQYFGPGTRLTVL.

The genes are TRBV5-4 and TRBJ2-1; D possibly corresponds to TRBD1 (7 bases). This CDR3 has 16 residues. In germline, CDR1 is SGHNT, CDR2 YYREEE (reference sequence). Between the trimmed V and J ends, which lost 1 base and 1 base, there was a span of 12 bases. CDR3 in DNA: TGTGCCAGCAGCTTGCGCGGGACAGCTTCCTACAATGAGCAGTTCTTC. This encodes CASSLRGTASYNEQFF. Variable domain in full (rest from reference TRBV5-4 and TRBJ2-1): ETGVTQSPTHLIKTRGQQVTLRCSSQSGHNTVSWYQQALGQGPQFIFQYYREEENGRGNFPPRFSGLQFPNYSSELNVNALELDDSALYLCASSLRGTASYNEQFFGPGTRLTVL.

The chain combines TRBV15 with TRBJ1-5, with a weak D call TRBD1 (5 bases). Trimming pared 0 bases from V and 7 bases from J, leaving 10 bases between. CDR3 length: 14 amino acids. Germline lookup yields CDR1 LNHNV and CDR2 YYDKDF (reference sequence). CDR3 bases: TGTGCCACCAGCAGAGACAGGGTGGGACAGCCCCAGCATTTT. The encoded protein is CATSRDRVGQPQHF.

The V gene is TRBV7-9, the J gene TRBJ2-7; 7 bases match TRBD1. The trim removed 8 bases at V and 2 bases at J, leaving 6 bases unmatched. Per the germline V gene, CDR1 is SEHNR and CDR2 is FQNEAQ (reference sequence). This CDR3 is 13 amino acids long. Written as DNA, the CDR3 is TGTGCCAGCTCGAGGACAGGCGCCTACGAGCAGTACTTC. This sequence encodes CASSRTGAYEQYF.

The V call is TRBV4-3, the J call TRBJ2-1; weak D call: TRBD2 (6 bases). Germline values: CDR1 LGHNA, CDR2 YSLEER. This CDR3 spans 15 amino acids. Trimming removed 0 bases at V and 9 bases at J, with 15 bases between. The CDR3 coding sequence is TGCGCCAGCAGCCAAGATCGGGACTCCCCTTTTGAGCAGTTCTTC. Its protein is CASSQDRDSPFEQFF.

V usage is TRBV4-1 and J usage is TRBJ2-1; 14 positions match TRBD2. With V trimmed by 2 bases and J by 7 bases, 7 bases remained unmatched. The length of the CDR3 is 17 residues. The germline V gene has CDR1 MGHRA and CDR2 YSYEKL. In DNA, the CDR3 is TGCGCCAGCAGCCAAAGAACCGGGACTAGCGGGGGTAATGAGCAGTTCTTC. Translated: CASSQRTGTSGGNEQFF.

This clone was seen more than once but under ten times. The gene calls are TRBV19 and TRBJ2-2; weak D call: TRBD1 (6 bases). The V and J ends lost 7 bases and 4 bases respectively, with 13 bases between them. The length of the CDR3 is 14 residues. Germline V lookup: CDR1 LNHDA, CDR2 SQIVND (reference sequence). The CDR3 loop is CASNTGQLTGELFF. The CDR3 DNA reads TGTGCCAGTAACACCGGACAGCTCACCGGGGAGCTGTTTTTT.

A single count supports this clone. The chain joins TRBV7-2 to TRBJ1-3; a possible D gene is TRBD1 (6 bases). This CDR3 comprises 16 residues. Germline values: CDR1 SGHTA, CDR2 FQGNSA. The germline V and J ends were trimmed by 5 bases and 0 bases, with 14 bases remaining between them. The DNA of the CDR3 is TGTGCCAGCAGCCCCCAGCAGGGGAGCTCTGGAAACACCATATATTTT. Its protein is CASSPQQGSSGNTIYF.

V is TRBV4-2 and J is TRBJ2-1, with TRBD2 matching 8 bases. This CDR3 spans 17 amino acids. CDR1 LGHNA and CDR2 YNFKEQ come from the germline V gene. With 2 bases clipped from V and 7 bases from J, the junction kept 13 bases outside the gene matches. The CDR3 region has the DNA TGTGCCAGCAGCCAACCATCCGCGGGGGGAAGTCAGAATGAGCAGTTCTTC. Protein sequence: CASSQPSAGGSQNEQFF.

Here the CDR3 DNA reads TGTGCCAGCAGTTTAGGACAGGGAGATTATGAGCAGTACTTC. Translated, it gives CASSLGQGDYEQYF. The rearrangement joins TRBV28 to TRBJ2-7; 8 nucleotides line up with TRBD1. V shed 2 bases and J 7 bases; nucleotides not matched to a gene: 7. CDR1 MDHEN and CDR2 SYDVKM come from the germline V gene. This CDR3 is 14 amino acids long.

This clone was observed a handful of times. The genes are TRBV11-3 and TRBJ2-7; maybe TRBD1 (6 bases). Trimming left V 5 bases short and J 2 bases short, with 13 bases between. This CDR3 has 14 amino acids. Germline-derived CDR1 and CDR2 are SGHNT and YENEEA. CDR3 sequence reads: CASSINRDTYEQYF. As DNA, the CDR3 is TGTGCCAGCAGCATAAACAGGGACACCTACGAGCAGTACTTC.

V is TRBV10-3 and J is TRBJ2-7, with D possibly being TRBD1 (6 bases). The CDR3 runs 13 residues. Germline CDR1 is ENHRY and CDR2 is SYGVKD. The germline V and J ends were trimmed by 6 bases and 3 bases, with 12 bases remaining between them. CDR3 sequence reads: CAISPQGSYEQYF. The CDR3 DNA is TGTGCCATCAGCCCACAGGGTAGCTACGAGCAGTACTTC.

The genes are TRBV7-9 and TRBJ2-7; a possible D gene is TRBD2 (7 bases). Per germline, CDR1 SEHNR and CDR2 FQNEAQ (reference sequence). The CDR3 runs 16 residues. V lost 8 bases and J lost 3, with 23 bases in between. The CDR3 sequence: CASGGGGTYLIYEQYF. The CDR3, as DNA: TGTGCCAGCGGGGGGGGCGGGACGTATTTGATCTACGAGCAGTACTTC. Full variable domain (missing parts from reference TRBV7-9 and TRBJ2-7): DTGVSQNPRHKITKRGQNVTFRCDPISEHNRLYWYRQTLGQGPEFLTYFQNEAQLEKSRLLSDRFSAERPKGSFSTLEIQRTEQGDSAMYLCASGGGGTYLIYEQYFGPGTRLTVT.